This T cell receptor (beta chain) is from a study of OX40 agonist ivuxolimab in advanced cancers. Broader study findings: More expanded clones were seen, on average, in CD8+ T cells than in CD4+.

Measured with immunoSEQ multiplex PCR; TCRdb has only the in-frame clones, and not every one. The table shows approximately 82,000 clones, with 86% occurring only once. CDR1 is LNHDA, CDR2 SQIVND, per germline (reference sequence). The CDR3 is 17 residues long. With V trimmed by 4 bases and J by 2 bases, 6 bases remained unmatched. As for this clone: Its specificity is not known.

This rearrangement joins TRBV19 to TRBJ1-4, with 11 bases that match TRBD1. This clonotype was sampled from an adult with an advanced solid tumor such as melanoma, head and neck, liver or kidney cancer. The specimen comprised CD4+ or CD8+ T cells sorted from blood, sampled in a trial of the OX40 agonist ivuxolimab. CDR3 DNA sequence: TGTGCCAGTAGTACCGGGACAGGGGGTCTGACTAATGAAAAACTGTTTTTT. This encodes CASSTGTGGLTNEKLFF.